This record concerns one T cell receptor beta chain sequence. The sample originates from a study of shared T cell receptors in the human thymus. The length of the CDR3 is 15 residues. Germline V gives CDR1 MDHEN, CDR2 SYDVKM. Trimming left V 6 bases short and J 0 bases short, with 15 bases between. Assay used: immunoSEQ multiplex PCR; TCRdb lists only in-frame clones, some missing. The sample includes over 350,000 clones, approximately 95% seen only once; the top ten take 0.015% to 0.02%. The rearrangement links TRBV28 to TRBJ2-7; a weak D match, TRBD1 (6 bases). Specimen: thymocytes. The sequence came from a human donor. The CDR3 nucleotides read TGTGCCAGCAGCTCCTACCGGGACAACTCCTACGAGCAGTACTTC. Translation gives CASSSYRDNSYEQYF.